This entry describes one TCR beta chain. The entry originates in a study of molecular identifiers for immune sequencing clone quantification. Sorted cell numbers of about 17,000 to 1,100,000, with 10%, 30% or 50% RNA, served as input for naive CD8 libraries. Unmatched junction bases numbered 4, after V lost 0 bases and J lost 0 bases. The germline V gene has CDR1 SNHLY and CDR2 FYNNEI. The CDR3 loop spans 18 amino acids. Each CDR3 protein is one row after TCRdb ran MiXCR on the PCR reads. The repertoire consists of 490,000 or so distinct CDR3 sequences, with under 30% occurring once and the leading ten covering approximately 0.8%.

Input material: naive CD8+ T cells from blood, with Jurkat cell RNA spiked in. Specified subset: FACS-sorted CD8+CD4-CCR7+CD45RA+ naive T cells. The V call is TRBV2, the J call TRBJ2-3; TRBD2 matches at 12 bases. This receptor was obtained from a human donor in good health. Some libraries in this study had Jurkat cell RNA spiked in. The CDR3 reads CASSEAGGTSGSTDTQYF. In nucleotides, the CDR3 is TGTGCCAGCAGTGAAGCGGGGGGGACTAGCGGGAGCACAGATACGCAGTATTTT. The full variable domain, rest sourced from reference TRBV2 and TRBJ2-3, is EPEVTQTPSHQVTQMGQEVILRCVPISNHLYFYWYRQILGQKVEFLVSFYNNEISEKSEIFDDQFSVERPDGSNFTLKIRSTKLEDSAMYFCASSEAGGTSGSTDTQYFGPGTRLTVL.